These 32 T cell receptor beta chains were sequenced from one sample in a study of blood T cell repertoires in COVID-19. The data were produced by immunoSEQ multiplex PCR, yet TCRdb's version contains in-frame clones alone and is incomplete. There are about 140,000 clones in the sample; 65% to 80% occur only once, and more than 1.5% lies in the top ten. Sequencing was done on a sample of peripheral blood. The receptors shown here come from an older woman with acute or convalescent COVID-19.

This sequence joins TRBV9 and TRBJ1-4, with 9 bases lining up with TRBD1. J lost 8 bases, V lost 3 bases, and 8 bases had no gene match. Germline V CDR1 and CDR2: SGDLS, YYNGEE. CDR3 length: 15 amino acids. CDR3 region: CASSATGGGLEKLFF. The CDR3 nucleotides are TGTGCCAGCAGCGCCACAGGGGGCGGGTTAGAAAAACTGTTTTTT. Supplemented by reference TRBV9 and TRBJ1-4, the full variable domain reads DSGVTQTPKHLITATGQRVTLRCSPRSGDLSVYWYQQSLDQGLQFLIQYYNGEERAKGNILERFSAQQFPDLHSELNLSSLELGDSALYFCASSATGGGLEKLFFGSGTQLSVL.

The rearrangement joins TRBV5-1 to TRBJ2-1; 9 positions agree with TRBD2. With 4 bases clipped from V and 7 bases from J, the junction kept 6 bases outside the gene matches. The CDR3 consists of 14 residues. Germline loops: CDR1 SGHRS, CDR2 YFSETQ. CDR3 nucleotide sequence: TGCGCCAGCAGCAGTAGCGGGAGTACGAATGAGCAGTTCTTC. Protein product: CASSSSGSTNEQFF.

DNA for the CDR3: TGTGCCACCTTCACAGGGGAGCTAAGTCCTCTAGCCAAAAACATTCAGTACTTC. Translated, it gives CATFTGELSPLAKNIQYF. The chain links TRBV27 to TRBJ2-4; 7 nucleotides align to TRBD1. This CDR3 region has 18 residues. J lost 0 bases, V lost 10 bases, and 18 bases had no gene match. The germline gives CDR1 MNHEY, CDR2 SMNVEV (reference sequence).

V usage is TRBV11-3 and J usage is TRBJ2-1, with D maybe TRBD2 (6 bases). The CDR3 is made up of 16 amino acids. CDR1 SGHNT and CDR2 YENEEA come from the germline V gene. The V and J ends lost 5 bases and 5 bases respectively, with 19 bases between them. CDR3 residues: CASSDSTRKYNNEQFF. The CDR3 DNA is TGTGCCAGCAGCGATTCGACTAGAAAGTATAACAATGAGCAGTTCTTC.

Remarks on this clone: The conserved phenylalanine or tryptophan normally closing the CDR3 is absent here, so this likely arose from a read error. This sequence joins TRBV11-2 and TRBJ1-6; 7 nucleotides line up with TRBD1. In germline, CDR1 is SGHAT, CDR2 FQNNGV. This CDR3 is 15 amino acids long. The V segment lost 5 bases and the J segment 9 bases; nucleotides outside the gene matches: 10. The CDR3 coding sequence is TGTGCCAGCAGCCCCCCCCCAGGGGGATGTTCACCCCTCCACCTT. It specifies CASSPPPGGCSPLHL.

This chain connects TRBV11-2 to TRBJ1-2, with D possibly matching TRBD1 (5 bases). The V gene lost 3 bases and the J gene lost 8 bases, with 13 bases spanning the gap. Germline CDR1 SGHAT, CDR2 FQNNGV. The CDR3 extends over 13 amino acids. The CDR3 DNA follows: TGTGCCAGCAGCTTCAGGGATTTTAGGGGCTACACCTTC. Translated, it gives CASSFRDFRGYTF.

The chain couples TRBV7-6 to TRBJ2-7; the D gene is possibly TRBD1 (6 bases). This CDR3 region has 16 residues. Per germline, CDR1 SGHVS and CDR2 FNYEAQ. Trimming removed 5 bases at V and 0 bases at J, with 17 bases between. The CDR3 reads CASSPGADTNSYEQYF. CDR3 nucleotide sequence: TGTGCCAGCAGCCCAGGGGCGGACACTAACTCCTACGAGCAGTACTTC.

The chain recombines TRBV4-2 with TRBJ2-7, with 10 positions matching TRBD2. V lost 3 bases and J lost 3; bases outside the gene matches: 5. Germline values: CDR1 LGHNA, CDR2 YNFKEQ. The CDR3 is 15 residues long. Here the CDR3 DNA reads TGTGCCAGCAGCCAGGGAGGACTAGCGGTCTACGAGCAGTACTTC. Translation: CASSQGGLAVYEQYF.

The genes are TRBV2 and TRBJ2-7; 13 bases match TRBD2. The CDR3 runs 15 residues. Germline CDR1 is SNHLY and CDR2 is FYNNEI. V was clipped by 6 bases and J by 3 bases; unmatched bases: 5. CDR3 sequence (DNA): TGTGCCAGCAGGGGGACTAGCGGGATCCTCTACGAGCAGTACTTC. This codes for CASRGTSGILYEQYF.

V and J are TRBV9 and TRBJ1-2; unclear D gene. V shed 4 bases and J shed 1 base, with 8 bases lying between them. CDR3 size: 13 residues. The germline V gene has CDR1 SGDLS and CDR2 YYNGEE. CDR3 protein: CASSPDNNYGYTF. The DNA for the CDR3 is TGTGCCAGCAGCCCAGACAATAACTATGGCTACACCTTC.

The CDR3 protein is CASSVLGGGGSEKLFF. The CDR3 bases are TGCGCCAGCAGCGTTCTAGGAGGGGGCGGTTCTGAAAAACTGTTTTTT. The chain recombines TRBV5-1 with TRBJ1-4, with 7 bases lining up with TRBD1. The CDR3 is 16 residues long. Trimming cost V 4 bases and J 7 bases; bases outside gene matches: 13. In germline, CDR1 is SGHRS, CDR2 YFSETQ.

This chain uses TRBV6-5 with TRBJ2-4; TRBD2 agrees at 8 bases. Losses at the gene ends were 10 bases for V and 2 bases for J; bases not matched to a gene: 4. Germline CDR1 is MNHEY and CDR2 is SVGAGI. There are 13 residues in the CDR3. Here the CDR3 DNA reads TGTGCCATCCTTAGCGGGACCAAAAACATTCAGTACTTC. The encoded protein is CAILSGTKNIQYF.

This chain uses TRBV28 with TRBJ2-1; 8 bases fit TRBD1. The CDR3 contains 17 residues. The V gene end was trimmed by 7 bases and the J gene end by 2 bases; junction bases not matched to a gene: 13. The germline gives CDR1 MDHEN, CDR2 SYDVKM. The CDR3 DNA reads as TGTGCCAGCAATCAGGGGGCAATCCTGTTACCCTACAATGAGCAGTTCTTC. Translated, it gives CASNQGAILLPYNEQFF. Full variable domain (rest looked up from reference TRBV28 and TRBJ2-1): DVKVTQSSRYLVKRTGEKVFLECVQDMDHENMFWYRQDPGLGLRLIYFSYDVKMKEKGDIPEGYSVSREKKERFSLILESASTNQTSMYLCASNQGAILLPYNEQFFGPGTRLTVL.

Here the CDR3 reads CASSPAVAGRKEKLFF. CDR3 nucleotide sequence: TGTGCCAGCAGCCCCGCCGTTGCAGGTAGAAAGGAAAAACTGTTTTTT. This chain connects TRBV7-9 to TRBJ1-4; D remains unclear. V was cut by 5 bases and J by 8 bases, with 21 bases left in between. The CDR3 spans 16 residues. CDR1 and CDR2 from the germline V gene are SEHNR and FQNEAQ (reference sequence).

V usage is TRBV18 and J usage is TRBJ2-1, with 9 bases identical to TRBD1. The CDR3 is made up of 15 amino acids. J gave up 3 bases and V 3 bases, and 3 bases lay outside the gene matches. From germline, CDR1 is KGHSH and CDR2 LQKENI. The CDR3 nucleotides read TGTGCCAGCTCACCGGGACAGGGTCTCTACAATGAGCAGTTCTTC. Translation: CASSPGQGLYNEQFF.

V usage is TRBV6-4 and J usage is TRBJ1-2, with 7 bases fitting TRBD1. The CDR3 is made up of 14 amino acids. V was clipped by 1 base and J by 8 bases; unmatched bases: 7. The V gene's germline CDR1 is MRHNA and CDR2 SNTAGT. CDR3 in amino acids: CASSDFNRGGGYTF. The CDR3 DNA is TGTGCCAGCAGTGACTTTAACAGGGGTGGAGGCTACACCTTC.

This clone was counted a few times. The chain links TRBV28 to TRBJ1-5; no clear D. Trimming cost V 7 bases and J 3 bases, with 16 bases left between them. The CDR3 length is 15 residues. CDR1 and CDR2 (germline): MDHEN, SYDVKM. The CDR3 sequence: CASTPHSLLNQPQHF. The CDR3 nucleotides read TGTGCCAGCACCCCCCACTCCCTACTCAATCAGCCCCAGCATTTT.

CDR3 coding DNA: TGCGCCAGCAGCTTCCCCGTAGCGGCAGCCAATGAGCAGTTCTTC. Translated: CASSFPVAAANEQFF. The chain carries TRBV5-1 and TRBJ2-1; a weak D match, TRBD2 (6 bases). V was trimmed by 2 bases and J by 6 bases, leaving 15 bases between them. This CDR3 has 15 residues. Germline values: CDR1 SGHRS, CDR2 YFSETQ.

The rearrangement joins TRBV4-1 to TRBJ2-5; 8 nucleotides agree with TRBD2. Trimming at V came to 4 bases and at J to 2 bases, leaving 12 bases not matched to a gene. CDR3 length equals 17 residues. The germline CDR1 and CDR2 sequences are MGHRA and YSYEKL. CDR3 DNA: TGCGCCAGCAGCCTCTCGGGAGGGCCCTCTTGGCAAGAGACCCAGTACTTC. Amino acid sequence: CASSLSGGPSWQETQYF.

The V and J genes are TRBV27 and TRBJ1-5; no reliable D call. This CDR3 contains 14 residues. CDR1 is MNHEY and CDR2 is SMNVEV in the germline V gene (reference sequence). With 6 bases removed from V and 0 bases from J, the gap between germline ends came to 9 bases. As DNA, the CDR3 is TGTGCCAGCAGACGACTGGATAGCAATCAGCCCCAGCATTTT. Its protein is CASRRLDSNQPQHF.

The genes are TRBV19 and TRBJ2-5, with 7 bases matching TRBD1. Germline-derived CDR1 and CDR2 are LNHDA and SQIVND (reference sequence). J was trimmed by 4 bases and V by 5 bases; bases with no gene match: 10. The CDR3 length is 15 residues. The CDR3 coding sequence is TGTGCCAGTAGTCCTTCGACAGGGTTTGTAGAGACCCAGTACTTC. It is translated as CASSPSTGFVETQYF.

The rearrangement joins TRBV6-5 to TRBJ2-1; TRBD2 matches 7 bases. The CDR3 is 13 amino acids. The germline gives CDR1 MNHEY, CDR2 SVGAGI. The trim removed 7 bases at V and 6 bases at J, leaving 6 bases unmatched. CDR3 in amino acids: CASKGGGSNEQFF. CDR3 DNA: TGTGCCAGCAAGGGCGGGGGTAGCAATGAGCAGTTCTTC.

The chain employs TRBV27 and TRBJ1-5, with TRBD1 identical over 7 bases. V lost 8 bases and J lost 2; bases outside the gene matches: 3. There are 13 residues in the CDR3. CDR1 is MNHEY and CDR2 is SMNVEV in the germline V gene (reference sequence). The CDR3 spells CASQGDGNQPQHF. The CDR3 DNA sequence: TGTGCCAGCCAGGGGGATGGCAATCAGCCCCAGCATTTT.

V is TRBV5-6 and J is TRBJ1-1; D is possibly TRBD1 (6 bases). The CDR3 totals 13 residues. V lost 5 bases, J lost 8 bases, and 16 bases lay in between. Germline values: CDR1 SGHDT, CDR2 YYEEEE. The chain's CDR3 is CASSPGAFGEAFF. In DNA form, the CDR3 reads TGTGCCAGCAGTCCAGGGGCGTTCGGGGAAGCTTTCTTT.

This chain uses TRBV2 with TRBJ1-1, with 9 bases fitting TRBD1. Germline V gene sequence: CDR1 SNHLY, CDR2 FYNNEI. V was pared by 8 bases and J by 5 bases, with 9 bases of the junction left unmatched. The CDR3 has 14 amino acids. CDR3: CASGHWGTGTEAFF. The DNA for the CDR3 is TGTGCCAGCGGACACTGGGGGACAGGGACTGAAGCTTTCTTT.

This sequence joins TRBV5-1 and TRBJ2-7, with TRBD2 matching over 9 bases. J lost 0 bases, V lost 4 bases, and 8 bases had no gene match. CDR1 and CDR2 (germline): SGHRS, YFSETQ. The length of the CDR3 is 16 residues. The CDR3 nucleotides read TGCGCCAGCAGCCCCGCCGGGACTAGCCGCTCCTACGAGCAGTACTTC. It codes for CASSPAGTSRSYEQYF.

This clone has only a few counts. The same CDR3 also results from other DNA sequences found in this sample. CDR3 in DNA: TGTGCCAGCAGCTCCGGGACATCCAATGAGCAGTTCTTC. Encoded protein: CASSSGTSNEQFF. The chain is built from TRBV7-9 and TRBJ2-1, with TRBD1 as a possible D gene (6 bases). Looked up from germline, CDR1 is SEHNR and CDR2 is FQNEAQ (reference sequence). CDR3 length equals 13 residues. Between the trimmed V and J ends, which lost 4 bases and 6 bases, there was a span of 10 bases. Looking up the rest from reference TRBV7-9 and TRBJ2-1 gives the full variable domain: DTGVSQNPRHKITKRGQNVTFRCDPISEHNRLYWYRQTLGQGPEFLTYFQNEAQLEKSRLLSDRFSAERPKGSFSTLEIQRTEQGDSAMYLCASSSGTSNEQFFGPGTRLTVL.

CDR3 protein: CASSKRGSGSATISYNEQFF. CDR3 sequence (DNA): TGTGCCAGCAGCAAACGCGGTAGCGGGAGCGCTACTATCTCCTACAATGAGCAGTTCTTC. The chain couples TRBV21-1 to TRBJ2-1; no DNA check was done on the table's D call, TRBD2. TRBV21-1 corresponds to a pseudogene. This CDR3 region has 20 residues.

In the case of this clone: The same CDR3 can be traced to other DNA sequences in this sample. This chain connects TRBV12-3 or TRBV12-4 to TRBJ2-3, with unresolved D. The V gene lost 3 bases and the J gene lost 6 bases, with 4 bases spanning the gap. This CDR3 is built from 11 residues. The CDR3 DNA reads as TGTGCCAGCAGTTTTGGCGATACGCAGTATTTT. Translation: CASSFGDTQYF.

The chain carries TRBV18 and TRBJ1-2, with 8 bases lining up with TRBD1. The CDR3 runs 15 residues. Per the germline V gene, CDR1 is KGHSH and CDR2 is LQKENI. Unmatched junction bases numbered 9, after V lost 2 bases and J lost 7 bases. The CDR3 sequence: CASSPTRGRDIGYTF. In nucleotides, the CDR3 is TGTGCCAGCTCACCAACCAGGGGGCGCGATATTGGCTACACCTTC.

V gene TRBV11-3 combines with J gene TRBJ1-5, with unresolved D. The V end lost 2 bases, the J end lost 7 bases, and 12 bases lay between the germline ends. Germline values: CDR1 SGHNT, CDR2 YENEEA. This CDR3 spans 14 amino acids. For the CDR3, the DNA is TGTGCCAGCAGCTTAAGCAAATTTCCCCAGCCCCAGCATTTT. It yields the protein CASSLSKFPQPQHF.

This chain links TRBV6-6 with TRBJ2-7; D not certain. The germline V gene has CDR1 MNHNY and CDR2 SVGAGI (reference sequence). With 6 bases removed from V and 1 base from J, the gap between germline ends came to 7 bases. The CDR3 is made up of 12 amino acids. The CDR3 here is CASSLNSYEQYF. CDR3 DNA sequence: TGTGCCAGCAGCCTTAATTCCTACGAGCAGTACTTC.